One and the same sample provided the 27 T cell receptor beta chains below, sequenced in a study of blood T cell repertoires in COVID-19. Sequencing was performed with immunoSEQ multiplex PCR; in TCRdb, only in-frame clones are kept and a portion is missing. Here the sample spans roughly 240,000 clones, just under 90% being singletons. The specimen sequenced was PBMCs or T cells enriched from blood (not recorded which). The receptors were sampled from a man aged 50 to 59 who had been exposed to COVID-19.

The chain carries TRBV6-5 and TRBJ2-5; the D gene is possibly TRBD1 (6 bases). V shed 8 bases and J shed 2 bases, with 9 bases lying between them. The CDR3 has 12 amino acids. The germline V gene encodes CDR1 MNHEY and CDR2 SVGAGI. In nucleotides, the CDR3 is TGTGCCAGCCGAGGACAGCAAGAGACCCAGTACTTC. Its protein product is CASRGQQETQYF.

The chain links TRBV13 to TRBJ2-1, with a possible D match to TRBD2 (5 bases). The CDR3 spans 17 residues. The germline CDR1 and CDR2 sequences are PRHDT and FYEKMQ (reference sequence). Trimming cost V 0 bases and J 4 bases, with 16 bases left between them. This chain's CDR3 is CASSLGRAEKTYNEQFF. The CDR3 coding sequence is TGTGCCAGCAGCTTAGGGAGGGCGGAAAAAACATACAATGAGCAGTTCTTC.

J is TRBJ2-5 and V is TRBV12-3 or TRBV12-4, with D perhaps matching TRBD1 (5 bases). V shed 7 bases and J shed 3 bases, with 12 bases lying between them. The CDR3 has 13 residues. CDR3 residues: CASILWGEETQYF. The CDR3 DNA reads TGTGCCAGCATCTTATGGGGCGAAGAGACCCAGTACTTC.

This clone has a single count. The genes are TRBV19 and TRBJ2-5; TRBD1 is a possible D gene (6 bases). With 4 bases removed from V and 1 base from J, the gap between germline ends came to 7 bases. Germline V gene data show CDR1 as LNHDA and CDR2 as SQIVND (reference sequence). The CDR3 totals 13 residues. CDR3 DNA: TGTGCCAGTAGTAAGACAGGCCAAGAGACCCAGTACTTC. Translating gives CASSKTGQETQYF.

This clone was found once. The CDR3 DNA reads TGTGCCACCAGCAGAGCTACTAGCGGTAACACCGGGGAGCTGTTTTTT. Residues: CATSRATSGNTGELFF. The chain has TRBV15 and TRBJ2-2; TRBD2 agrees at 8 bases. The V and J ends lost 1 base and 2 bases, in that order; junction bases with no gene match: 3. This CDR3 has 16 amino acids. Germline V gene data show CDR1 as LNHNV and CDR2 as YYDKDF (reference sequence).

The rearrangement joins TRBV3-1 (or the pseudogene TRBV3-2) to TRBJ1-2, with D uncertain. This CDR3 has 15 amino acids. V was cut by 0 bases and J by 8 bases, with 16 bases left in between. The germline CDR1 and CDR2 sequences are LGHDT and YNNKEL (reference sequence). In nucleotides, the CDR3 is TGTGCCAGCAGCCAAGAGAAACTAGGTCTGTGGGGCTACACCTTC. Translation: CASSQEKLGLWGYTF.

The chain has TRBV5-1 and TRBJ1-6, with 9 bases lining up with TRBD1. CDR1 SGHRS and CDR2 YFSETQ come from the germline V gene. Trimming cost V 6 bases and J 7 bases; bases outside gene matches: 11. There are 16 residues in the CDR3. The CDR3 coding sequence is TGCGCCAGCAAGCCTCAAGGGACAGGGCCGAATTCACCCCTCCACTTT. Encoded protein: CASKPQGTGPNSPLHF.

The rearrangement joins TRBV3-1 (or the pseudogene TRBV3-2) to TRBJ2-1; the D gene is possibly TRBD1 (5 bases). The CDR3 consists of 13 residues. The V end lost 1 base, the J end lost 6 bases, and 7 bases lay between the germline ends. Germline CDR1 reads LGHDT; CDR2 reads YNNKEL (reference sequence). CDR3 nucleotide sequence: TGTGCCAGCAGCCAAGGGGGCTTCAATGAGCAGTTCTTC. Its protein product is CASSQGGFNEQFF.

The V gene is TRBV10-3, the J gene TRBJ2-1, with TRBD2 matching over 7 bases. The CDR3 is made up of 14 amino acids. Germline V lookup: CDR1 ENHRY, CDR2 SYGVKD. The ends lost 11 bases at V and 5 bases at J; junction bases unmatched: 12. Here the CDR3 DNA reads TGTGCCTGCCGGGACTACCCGGGTAACAATGAGCAGTTCTTC. Translation: CACRDYPGNNEQFF.

This clone was observed a handful of times. This rearrangement joins TRBV30 to TRBJ2-7; D may be TRBD2 (6 bases). The CDR3 sequence is 16 residues long. V was pared by 5 bases and J by 2 bases, with 22 bases between. Looked up from germline, CDR1 is GTSNPN and CDR2 is SVGIG (reference sequence). The CDR3 sequence: CAWEASWDSITYEQYF. In DNA form, the CDR3 reads TGTGCCTGGGAAGCTTCTTGGGACTCCATCACCTACGAGCAGTACTTC.

The rearrangement joins TRBV10-2 to TRBJ2-5; D gene uncertain. The CDR3 sequence is 13 residues long. CDR1 WSHSY and CDR2 SAAADI come from the germline V gene. V lost 4 bases to trimming and J lost 1 base, with 7 bases between them. CDR3 nucleotides: TGCGCCAGCAGTGGACAACTCCAAGAGACCCAGTACTTC. This gives the protein CASSGQLQETQYF.

The chain recombines TRBV2 with TRBJ1-5, with 12 bases identical to TRBD1. Losses at the gene ends were 6 bases for V and 6 bases for J; bases not matched to a gene: 6. Germline-derived CDR1 and CDR2 are SNHLY and FYNNEI. The CDR3 runs to 15 residues. CDR3 region: CASRTGTGGGQPQHF. CDR3 coding DNA: TGTGCCAGCAGGACCGGGACAGGGGGCGGTCAGCCCCAGCATTTT.

This chain uses TRBV18 with TRBJ1-4; the D is unclear. The V gene lost 6 bases and the J gene lost 3 bases, with 11 bases spanning the gap. Germline V gene sequence: CDR1 KGHSH, CDR2 LQKENI. This CDR3 is built from 14 residues. Written as DNA, the CDR3 is TGTGCCAGCTCGCTCGCTTCAGCTAATGAAAAACTGTTTTTT. Its protein product is CASSLASANEKLFF.

The chain uses TRBV12-3 or TRBV12-4 and TRBJ1-2; D is ambiguous. The V and J ends lost 1 base and 8 bases respectively, with 8 bases between them. The CDR3 consists of 12 residues. The CDR3 here is CASSLGASGYTF. The CDR3 DNA is TGTGCCAGCAGTTTAGGGGCCTCGGGCTACACCTTC.

The chain employs TRBV10-2 and TRBJ2-5; TRBD2 might be the D (7 bases). V lost 7 bases to trimming and J lost 5 bases, with 17 bases between them. CDR3 length: 14 residues. Germline loops: CDR1 WSHSY, CDR2 SAAADI. The CDR3: CASNGKGGQETQYF. CDR3 nucleotides: TGCGCCAGCAATGGGAAGGGGGGGCAGGAGACCCAGTACTTC.

The V gene is TRBV10-3, the J gene TRBJ1-1, with D hard to call. V was cut by 2 bases and J by 7 bases, with 8 bases left in between. Germline CDR1 is ENHRY and CDR2 is SYGVKD. The CDR3 is made up of 12 amino acids. CDR3 DNA sequence: TGTGCCATCAGTGAGGCGGGATTTGAAGCTTTCTTT. This sequence encodes CAISEAGFEAFF.

This chain uses TRBV5-1 with TRBJ2-1; a weak D match, TRBD1 (6 bases). Per the germline V gene, CDR1 is SGHRS and CDR2 is YFSETQ. The CDR3 length is 13 residues. The V and J ends lost 4 bases and 4 bases respectively, with 9 bases between them. CDR3 in amino acids: CASSLQGYNEQFF. DNA for the CDR3: TGCGCCAGCAGCCTACAGGGTTACAATGAGCAGTTCTTC.

The rearrangement links TRBV7-3 to TRBJ2-5; TRBD2 aligns across 8 bases. Germline loops: CDR1 SGHTA, CDR2 FQGTGA. J lost 5 bases, V lost 5 bases, and 4 bases had no gene match. The CDR3 totals 13 residues. The CDR3 loop reads CASSPRGGETQYF. The CDR3 DNA reads TGTGCCAGCAGCCCCCGGGGGGGGGAGACCCAGTACTTC.

The CDR3 DNA follows: TGTGCCAGCTCACCAGTGACAGGGGACATTGAAGCTTTCTTT. It codes for CASSPVTGDIEAFF. V is TRBV18 and J is TRBJ1-1; 8 nucleotides agree with TRBD1. The CDR3 is 14 residues long. J was trimmed by 7 bases and V by 2 bases; bases with no gene match: 6. The germline V gene encodes CDR1 KGHSH and CDR2 LQKENI.

J is TRBJ2-5 and V is TRBV5-6; 9 bases are a match to TRBD1. CDR1 and CDR2 from the germline V gene are SGHDT and YYEEEE. This CDR3 has 16 amino acids. V was pared by 4 bases and J by 5 bases, with 12 bases of the junction left unmatched. Written as DNA, the CDR3 is TGTGCCAGCAGCCTAGGCCCCGGGACAGGGCGGGAGACCCAGTACTTC. It is translated as CASSLGPGTGRETQYF.

The chain has TRBV5-1 and TRBJ1-4, with 7 bases aligning to TRBD1. The CDR3 runs 16 residues. Germline V gene sequence: CDR1 SGHRS, CDR2 YFSETQ. J lost 4 bases, V lost 4 bases, and 10 bases had no gene match. The CDR3 DNA sequence: TGCGCCAGCAGCCTGACAGGGCCCGCATATAATGAAAAACTGTTTTTT. Translated: CASSLTGPAYNEKLFF.

As to this clone: Other DNA sequences in this sample translate to the same CDR3. The V and J genes are TRBV7-9 and TRBJ1-4, with 9 bases that match TRBD1. Germline CDR1 and CDR2: SEHNR and FQNEAQ (reference sequence). CDR3 size: 15 residues. The V gene end was trimmed by 0 bases and the J gene end by 8 bases; junction bases not matched to a gene: 4. CDR3 protein: CASSLAGTGGEKLFF. The CDR3 bases are TGTGCCAGCAGCTTAGCAGGCACAGGGGGCGAAAAACTGTTTTTT.

The chain carries TRBV2 and TRBJ1-2; weak D call: TRBD1 (6 bases). The germline gives CDR1 SNHLY, CDR2 FYNNEI. Trimming removed 9 bases from V and 5 bases from J, with 16 bases in between. This CDR3 is built from 13 residues. In DNA form, the CDR3 reads TGTGCCAGTACTCGGGACACCGATTATGGCTACACCTTC. Its protein product is CASTRDTDYGYTF.

The chain recombines TRBV5-8 with TRBJ1-6; maybe TRBD1 (6 bases). V dropped 4 bases and J dropped 9 bases, with 17 bases sitting between them. The CDR3 totals 15 residues. Germline V gives CDR1 SGHTS, CDR2 YDEGEE. CDR3 region: CASSPNTGYVSPLHF. Here the CDR3 DNA reads TGTGCCAGCAGCCCAAACACAGGGTATGTTTCACCCCTCCACTTT.

The rearrangement joins TRBV24-1 to TRBJ2-7, with D possibly TRBD1 on 6 matching bases. V was shortened by 0 bases and J by 2 bases, with 10 bases between the two germline ends. This CDR3 spans 15 amino acids. CDR1 and CDR2 (germline): KGHDR, SFDVKD. CDR3 DNA: TGTGCCACCAGTGATTTGTACTCAGGGGCCTACGAGCAGTACGTC. This sequence encodes CATSDLYSGAYEQYV.

The chain couples TRBV28 to TRBJ1-6; possible D gene TRBD1, 5 bases. Deletions cut 8 bases from V and 4 bases from J, with 9 bases between. Germline CDR1 and CDR2: MDHEN and SYDVKM. The CDR3 loop spans 13 amino acids. Here the CDR3 reads CASGTAYNSPLHF. CDR3 DNA sequence: TGTGCCAGCGGGACTGCTTATAATTCACCCCTCCACTTT.

This clone was found many times. The genes are TRBV19 and TRBJ1-6, with a tentative D call TRBD1 (6 bases). This CDR3 has 13 amino acids. Germline V gene sequence: CDR1 LNHDA, CDR2 SQIVND (reference sequence). V lost 8 bases and J lost 4, with 9 bases in between. CDR3 in amino acids: CASQGKYNSPLHF. The DNA of the CDR3 is TGTGCCAGTCAGGGGAAGTATAATTCACCCCTCCACTTT.